The sequence of this T cell receptor (beta chain) was determined in a study of T cell changes during pregnancy in multiple sclerosis. The CDR3 length is 14 residues. The germline V gene encodes CDR1 LNHDA and CDR2 SQIVND (reference sequence). V lost 2 bases and J lost 8, with 15 bases in between. Some clones are missing from TCRdb's copy, which holds only in-frame ones; the method was immunoSEQ multiplex PCR. This sample has some 60,000 clones; approximately 91% occur once, and the top ten carry under 2%. The chain couples TRBV19 to TRBJ1-2; D is unresolved. This receptor was obtained from a female donor with multiple sclerosis, enrolled in a pregnancy study. This specimen was peripheral blood, taken after pregnancy. For the CDR3, the DNA is TGTGCCAGTAGTATAACGGAGCGTGGAGGAGGCTACACCTTC. Translating gives CASSITERGGGYTF.